Below are 14 T cell receptor beta chains sequenced from a single sample in a study of control samples from healthy donors and cancer patients (dated by TCRdb to 2020 to 2022). Library method: the immunoSEQ multiplex PCR assay. TCRdb took this table from immuneACCESS and kept in-frame rearrangements with V and J called. Such tables lack part of the clones; where checked against another copy, unresolved V genes explain under half of the gap, and the rest is unexplained. The sample profile shows 90,000 to 100,000 clones; 82% of them were found once. Of the sample, about 2% falls within the top ten clones. Sequenced material: blood. These receptors all stem from a man aged 55 to 70 in good health.

This sequence joins TRBV3-1 (or the pseudogene TRBV3-2) and TRBJ1-2; no clear D. The CDR3 covers 17 residues. V shed 0 bases and J shed 1 base, with 15 bases lying between them. CDR1 LGHDT and CDR2 YNNKEL come from the germline V gene (reference sequence). The CDR3 DNA sequence: TGTGCCAGCAGCCAAGATGCGAGTCGATTCTTTAACTATGGCTACACCTTC. This translates into CASSQDASRFFNYGYTF.

The CDR3 is CASSLIPSEELFF. The CDR3 DNA reads TGTGCCAGCAGTTTAATCCCGTCTGAGGAACTGTTTTTT. The rearrangement links TRBV12-3 or TRBV12-4 to TRBJ1-4; no definite D call. The ends were cut back, 2 bases at V and 12 bases at J, with 13 bases in the middle. The CDR3 runs 13 residues.

The V call is TRBV12-3 or TRBV12-4, the J call TRBJ1-1, with D unclear. V was cut by 7 bases and J by 10 bases, with 19 bases left in between. The CDR3 length is 13 residues. Written as DNA, the CDR3 is TGTGCCAGCACTAATCGGAGGGCGGCCGGAGCTTTCTTT. Translated, it gives CASTNRRAAGAFF.

Comments on this clone: Other DNA sequences in this specimen translate into the identical CDR3. The CDR3 spells CASSYSTGGETQYF. CDR3 nucleotide sequence: TGTGCCAGCAGTTACTCGACAGGAGGGGAGACCCAGTACTTC. The chain employs TRBV6-6 and TRBJ2-5; D assignment may be TRBD1 or TRBD2 (6 bases each). V lost 0 bases and J 5 bases, leaving 10 bases between the germline ends. Germline values: CDR1 MNHNY, CDR2 SVGAGI (reference sequence). This CDR3 comprises 14 residues.

The V and J genes are TRBV15 and TRBJ1-1; weak D call: TRBD1 (5 bases). Per germline, CDR1 LNHNV and CDR2 YYDKDF (reference sequence). The V gene lost 7 bases and the J gene lost 8 bases, with 11 bases spanning the gap. The CDR3 runs 11 residues. DNA for the CDR3: TGTGCCACCACCGGGGCGGGCGAAGCTTTCTTT. Translated: CATTGAGEAFF.

The rearrangement uses TRBV6-5 and TRBJ1-4; unclear D gene. Germline CDR1 reads MNHEY; CDR2 reads SVGAGI. This CDR3 is built from 14 residues. Trimming took off 6 bases at V and 3 bases at J, with 11 bases between the two ends. CDR3 nucleotide sequence: TGTGCCAGCAGATACCACCCCTCTAATGAAAAACTGTTTTTT. Encoded protein: CASRYHPSNEKLFF.

The chain links TRBV28 to TRBJ2-1; possibly TRBD2 for D (6 bases). The V gene's germline CDR1 is MDHEN and CDR2 SYDVKM. Between the trimmed V and J ends, which lost 6 bases and 1 base, there was a span of 10 bases. The CDR3 consists of 14 residues. The CDR3 bases are TGTGCCAGCAGGGGCGGGAATTCCTACAATGAGCAGTTCTTC. This codes for CASRGGNSYNEQFF.

Turning to this clone: The sample has other DNA sequences that encode this CDR3 too. CDR3 DNA sequence: TGTGCCAGCAGTGAATCGGGAAACACCATATATTTT. Translation: CASSESGNTIYF. The rearrangement links TRBV6-1 to TRBJ1-3; D gene ambiguous. The CDR3 is made up of 12 amino acids. Germline assignment: CDR1 MNHNS and CDR2 SASEGT. V lost 2 bases to trimming and J lost 4 bases, with 3 bases between them.

As concerns this clone: The sample contains more than one DNA sequence encoding this CDR3. This chain uses TRBV11-2 with TRBJ2-6; D is unresolved. CDR1 is SGHAT and CDR2 is FQNNGV in the germline V gene. V lost 1 base, J lost 4 bases, and 14 bases lay in between. The CDR3 covers 17 residues. In DNA, the CDR3 is TGTGCCAGCAGCTTAGTCGGTCGGGCGCAGGGGGCCAACGTCCTGACTTTC. Translated, it gives CASSLVGRAQGANVLTF.

The chain recombines TRBV25-1 with TRBJ2-1, with D tentatively TRBD1 or TRBD2 (5 bases each). Between the trimmed V and J ends, which lost 5 bases and 4 bases, there was a span of 15 bases. Germline CDR1 is MGHDK and CDR2 is SYGVNS. This CDR3 comprises 15 residues. The CDR3 spells CASSPGRGVYNEQFF. Here the CDR3 DNA reads TGTGCCAGCAGTCCCGGCAGAGGGGTTTACAATGAGCAGTTCTTC.

J is TRBJ2-1 and V is TRBV24-1; 8 nucleotides agree with TRBD1. In germline, CDR1 is KGHDR, CDR2 SFDVKD. This CDR3 is 18 amino acids long. The ends lost 3 bases at V and 7 bases at J; junction bases unmatched: 16. CDR3: CATSDPENRTGPQNEQFF. In DNA, the CDR3 is TGTGCCACCAGTGATCCCGAAAACAGGACAGGGCCCCAAAATGAGCAGTTCTTC.

The chain is built from TRBV6-5 and TRBJ1-5; 7 bases are a match to TRBD1. Trimming at V came to 5 bases and at J to 3 bases, leaving 7 bases not matched to a gene. The CDR3 length is 15 residues. Germline V gene sequence: CDR1 MNHEY, CDR2 SVGAGI. CDR3 protein: CASSLTGVPNQPQHF. Written as DNA, the CDR3 is TGTGCCAGCAGTCTCACAGGGGTCCCCAATCAGCCCCAGCATTTT.

This chain joins TRBV9 and TRBJ1-1, with D uncertain. The length of the CDR3 is 14 residues. The V gene's germline CDR1 is SGDLS and CDR2 YYNGEE. V shed 0 bases and J shed 1 base, with 7 bases lying between them. The CDR3 loop reads CASSVEQKNTEAFF. CDR3 in DNA: TGTGCCAGCAGCGTAGAACAAAAGAACACTGAAGCTTTCTTT. Complete variable domain (other parts from reference TRBV9 and TRBJ1-1): DSGVTQTPKHLITATGQRVTLRCSPRSGDLSVYWYQQSLDQGLQFLIQYYNGEERAKGNILERFSAQQFPDLHSELNLSSLELGDSALYFCASSVEQKNTEAFFGQGTRLTVV.

This chain uses TRBV4-1 with TRBJ2-2; 8 bases map to TRBD1. Germline CDR1 is MGHRA and CDR2 is YSYEKL. The CDR3 loop spans 17 amino acids. The V segment lost 0 bases and the J segment 4 bases; nucleotides outside the gene matches: 7. In nucleotides, the CDR3 is TGCGCCAGCAGCCAAGATTTCAGGGGGCGCGGCACCGGGGAGCTGTTTTTT. It codes for CASSQDFRGRGTGELFF.